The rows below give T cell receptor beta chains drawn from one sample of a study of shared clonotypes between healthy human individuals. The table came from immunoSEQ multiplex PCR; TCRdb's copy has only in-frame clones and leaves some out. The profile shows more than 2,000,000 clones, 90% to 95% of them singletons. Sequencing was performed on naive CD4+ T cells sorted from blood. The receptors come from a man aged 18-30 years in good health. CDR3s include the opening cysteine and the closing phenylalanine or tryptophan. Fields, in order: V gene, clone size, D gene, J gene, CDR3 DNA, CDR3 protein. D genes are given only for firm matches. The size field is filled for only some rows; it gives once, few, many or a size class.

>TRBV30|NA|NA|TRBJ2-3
TGTGCCTGGAGTGCCGCCCGGACTTATCCTCGTCCAGATACGCAGTATTTT
CAWSAARTYPRPDTQYF
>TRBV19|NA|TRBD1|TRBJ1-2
TGTGCCAGTAGTACGGGACAGGCAACCTATGGCTACACCTTC
CASSTGQATYGYTF
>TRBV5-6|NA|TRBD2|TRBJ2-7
TGTGCCAGCAGCCCGTCCGAGAAGCGGGGTTCCTACGAGCAGTACTTC
CASSPSEKRGSYEQYF
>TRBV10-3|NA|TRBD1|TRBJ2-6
TGTGCCATCAGTGACCGGACAGGTCCTGGGGCCAACGTCCTGACTTTC
CAISDRTGPGANVLTF
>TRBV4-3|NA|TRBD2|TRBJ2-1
TGCGCCAGCAGCCAAGAGGTGATTGTAGCGGGAGAGGCTGAGCAGTTCTTC
CASSQEVIVAGEAEQFF
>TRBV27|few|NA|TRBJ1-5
TGTGCCAGCAGTCCCGTTAGGGGTGGTCAGCCCCAGCATTTT
CASSPVRGGQPQHF
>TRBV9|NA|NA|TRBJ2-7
TGTGCCAGCAGCGTAGTAAGAGGGCAGAGCAACCACGAGCAGTACTTC
CASSVVRGQSNHEQYF
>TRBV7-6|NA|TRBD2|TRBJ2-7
TGTGCCAGCAGCTTAGCTCCACCGGGACTAGCAGCCTACGAGCAGTACTTC
CASSLAPPGLAAYEQYF
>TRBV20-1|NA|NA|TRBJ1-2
TGCAGTGCTTCGGGACTCTATGGCTACACCTTC
CSASGLYGYTF
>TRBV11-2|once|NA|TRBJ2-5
TGTGCCACCCGGGCGGGGGAGACCCAGTACTTC
CATRAGETQYF
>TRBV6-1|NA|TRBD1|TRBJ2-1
TGTGCCAGCAGTGAACAGGGGGCGAGCAATGAGCAGTTCTTC
CASSEQGASNEQFF
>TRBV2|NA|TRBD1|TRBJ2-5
TGTGCCAGCAACTCCGTTTGGGGACAGATCCAAGAGACCCAGTACTTC
CASNSVWGQIQETQYF
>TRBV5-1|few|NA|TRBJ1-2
TGCGCCAGCAGCTTGGACAGCACCTATGGCTACACCTTC
CASSLDSTYGYTF
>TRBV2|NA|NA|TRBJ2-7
TGTGCCAGCAGCGTTCTACTCTACGAGCAGTACTTC
CASSVLLYEQYF
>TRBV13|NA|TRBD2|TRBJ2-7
TGTGCCAGCAGCTTAAGTCTAGCGGAGAACTACGAGCAGTACTTC
CASSLSLAENYEQYF
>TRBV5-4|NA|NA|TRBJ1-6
TGTGCCAGCAGCTCGCAGACATTGACGGATTCACCCCTCCACTTT
CASSSQTLTDSPLHF
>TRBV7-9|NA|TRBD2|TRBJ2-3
TGTGCCAGCAGCTGGGGACTAGCGGGAGGCACAGATACGCAGTATTTT
CASSWGLAGGTDTQYF
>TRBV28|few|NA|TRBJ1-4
TGTGCCAGCAGTCCACCGGGAACCCAACTCCGTTTT
CASSPPGTQLRF
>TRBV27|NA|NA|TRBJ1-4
TGTGCCAGCAGCATGACAGGCCATAATGAAAAACTGTTTTTT
CASSMTGHNEKLFF
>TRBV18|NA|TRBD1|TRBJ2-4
TGTGCCAGCTCACAGGGACAGGGGACAAACATTCAGTACTTC
CASSQGQGTNIQYF
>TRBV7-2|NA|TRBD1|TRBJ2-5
TGTGCCAGCAGCCAACAATACGACAGGGGGAGAGAGACCCAGTACTTC
CASSQQYDRGRETQYF
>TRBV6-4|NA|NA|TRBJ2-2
TGTGCCAGCAGTCCCGGGGGACCGTACACCGGGGAGCTGTTTTTT
CASSPGGPYTGELFF
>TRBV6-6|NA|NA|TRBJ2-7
TGTGCCAGCAGACAAACGGCGGGGACCGCCTACGAGCAGTACTTC
CASRQTAGTAYEQYF
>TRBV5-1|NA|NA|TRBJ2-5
TGCGCCAGCAGCTTGTTGACAACCGGAGGGGAGACCCAGTACTTC
CASSLLTTGGETQYF
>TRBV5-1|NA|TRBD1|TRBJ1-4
TGCGCCAGCAGCGTCGGACAGGGGAACGAAAAACTGTTTTTT
CASSVGQGNEKLFF
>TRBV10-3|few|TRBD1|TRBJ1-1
TGTGCCACCGAGGACAGGCGGAACACTGAAGCTTTCTTT
CATEDRRNTEAFF
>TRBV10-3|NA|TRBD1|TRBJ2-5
TGTGCCATCAGTTCCAGGACAGGGGTGGGGGAGACCCAGTACTTC
CAISSRTGVGETQYF
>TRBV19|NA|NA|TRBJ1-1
TGTGCCAGTAGTGGGAGTCGGGGGTATACTGAAGCTTTCTTT
CASSGSRGYTEAFF
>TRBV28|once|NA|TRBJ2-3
TGTGCCAGCAGTTCTAACCTCGCTGGGGGGCGATACACAGATACGCAGTATTTT
CASSSNLAGGRYTDTQYF
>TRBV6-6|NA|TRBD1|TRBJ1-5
TGTGCCAGCACCCCCGGGACAGGGGATCAGCCCCAGCATTTT
CASTPGTGDQPQHF
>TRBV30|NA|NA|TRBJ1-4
TGTGCCTGGAGTTATACCGGGGTTCCAAAAAAACTGTTTTTT
CAWSYTGVPKKLFF
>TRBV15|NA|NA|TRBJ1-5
TGTGCCACCAGCCCTTCGGGAGGGGGGGATCAGCCCCAGCATTTT
CATSPSGGGDQPQHF
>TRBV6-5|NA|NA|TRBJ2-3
TGTGCCAGCAGCCGCTCAAATGAAGATACGCAGTATTTT
CASSRSNEDTQYF
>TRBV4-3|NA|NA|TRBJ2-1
TGCGCCAGCAGCCAAGATTCGAGCTCCTACAATGAGCAGTTCTTC
CASSQDSSSYNEQFF
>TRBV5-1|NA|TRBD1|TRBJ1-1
TGCGCCAGCAGCTTGGCGGGACAGGGGACTACTGAAGCTTTCTTT
CASSLAGQGTTEAFF
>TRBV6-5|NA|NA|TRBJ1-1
TGTGCCAGCAGTTACTCGGGCAGTGTGAACACTGAAGCTTTCTTT
CASSYSGSVNTEAFF
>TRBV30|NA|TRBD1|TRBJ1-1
TGTGCCTGGAGTCCTCCCGGGGACAGGGGGAACACTGAAGCTTTCTTT
CAWSPPGDRGNTEAFF
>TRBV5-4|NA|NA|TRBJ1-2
TGTGCCAGCAGTCGGGACGGGGTTTGGGGCTACACCTTC
CASSRDGVWGYTF
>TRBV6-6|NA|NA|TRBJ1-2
TGTGCCAGCAGTTACTCCGGGGGGAACTATGGCTACACCTTC
CASSYSGGNYGYTF
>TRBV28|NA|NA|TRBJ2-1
TGTGCCAGCAGTTTGAAGGCTAGTAAGAAGTTCTTC
CASSLKASKKFF
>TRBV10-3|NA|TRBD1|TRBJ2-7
TGTGCCATCAAATACGGGACAGATTACGAGCAGTACTTC
CAIKYGTDYEQYF
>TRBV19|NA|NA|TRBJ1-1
TGTGCCAGTAGTATAATGGGGGGATTTTCCGAAGCTTTCTTT
CASSIMGGFSEAFF
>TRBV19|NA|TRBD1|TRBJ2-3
TGTGCCAGTAGTATGGACAGGGTGACAGATACGCAGTATTTT
CASSMDRVTDTQYF
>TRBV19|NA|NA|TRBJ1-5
TGTGCCAGTAGTATCGGTGTCAATCAGCCCCAGCATTTT
CASSIGVNQPQHF
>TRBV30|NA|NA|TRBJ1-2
TGTGCCTGGGGGCGGGGGCTTGGCTACACCTTC
CAWGRGLGYTF
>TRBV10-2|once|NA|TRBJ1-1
TGCGCCAGCAGGGGGACGGGGGGAACTACTGAAGCTTTCTTT
CASRGTGGTTEAFF
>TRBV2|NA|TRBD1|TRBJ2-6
TGTGCCAGCAGCTATACAGGGGGCAGATCTGGGGCCAACGTCCTGACTTTC
CASSYTGGRSGANVLTF
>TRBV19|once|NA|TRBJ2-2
TGTGCCAGTAACGTTAGACTAGGTGGTTCCATCGGGGAGCTGTTTTTT
CASNVRLGGSIGELFF
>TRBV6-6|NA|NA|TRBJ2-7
TGTGCCACCCTACCAGGGGGGGTTGGCGAGCAGTACTTC
CATLPGGVGEQYF
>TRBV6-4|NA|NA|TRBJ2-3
TGTGCCAGCAGTGACGAGGAGGGGAGTACGCAGTATTTT
CASSDEEGSTQYF
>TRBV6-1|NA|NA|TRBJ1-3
TGTGCCAGCAGTGACGGACAGCGCTCTGGAAACACCATATATTTT
CASSDGQRSGNTIYF
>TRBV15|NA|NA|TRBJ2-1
TGTGCCACCAGCAGAGAACCCGTGGCAGGCGAGCAGTTCTTC
CATSREPVAGEQFF
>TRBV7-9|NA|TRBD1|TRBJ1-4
TGTGCCAGCAGCCCAGGACAGGGGATTACAACTAATGAAAAACTGTTTTTT
CASSPGQGITTNEKLFF
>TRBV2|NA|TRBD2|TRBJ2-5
TGTGCCAGCAGCTTATTAGCGGGGGGGCTTGAGACCCAGTACTTC
CASSLLAGGLETQYF